Each of the 22 T cell receptor beta chains below was sequenced from the same sample in a study of T cells in Graves' hyperthyroidism and ophthalmopathy. Researchers took RNA transcripts and amplified the TCR beta CDR3 regions from them. A first-round RT-PCR of the TCR CDR3 used the HTBI primer set. TCRdb reprocessed the multiplex PCR reads via MiXCR and lists one record per CDR3 protein. Found here are about 550,000 distinct CDR3 sequences, 20% to 25% of them singletons; the top ten hold approximately 25%. Sequenced material: blood. These receptors all come from a man between 18 and 35 years old with Graves' hyperthyroidism.

This clonotype was counted ten times or more. The chain is built from TRBV29-1 and TRBJ1-1; D is unresolved. Germline CDR1 SQVTM, CDR2 ANQGSEA. Trimming cost V 8 bases and J 0 bases, with 10 bases left between them. The CDR3 is 12 residues long. CDR3 amino acids: CSPFRMNTEAFF. CDR3 DNA sequence: TGCAGCCCCTTCAGGATGAACACTGAAGCTTTCTTT. Full variable domain (missing parts from reference TRBV29-1 and TRBJ1-1): SAVISQKPSRDICQRGTSLTIQCQVDSQVTMMFWYRQQPGQSLTLIATANQGSEATYESGFVIDKFPISRPNLTFSTLTVSNMSPEDSSIYLCSPFRMNTEAFFGQGTRLTVV.

This clonotype was counted many times. The chain uses TRBV7-8 and TRBJ1-6, with D unclear. The length of the CDR3 is 13 residues. The germline V and J ends were trimmed by 2 bases and 8 bases, with 7 bases remaining between them. Looked up from germline, CDR1 is SGHVS and CDR2 is FQNEAQ. The CDR3 region has the DNA TGTGCCAGCAGCTTACACCAGGATTCACCCCTCCACTTT. This sequence encodes CASSLHQDSPLHF.

This chain links TRBV12-3 or TRBV12-4 with TRBJ2-5; D is ambiguous. The length of the CDR3 is 14 residues. Trimming pared 3 bases from V and 2 bases from J, leaving 10 bases between. CDR3 sequence (DNA): TGTGCCAGCAGTTTCTCATACAGTCAAGAGACCCAGTACTTC. Protein sequence: CASSFSYSQETQYF.

This clonotype was recorded a few times. The V gene is TRBV4-2, the J gene TRBJ2-7; D may correspond to TRBD1 or TRBD2 (5 bases each). Germline V gene data show CDR1 as LGHNA and CDR2 as YNFKEQ. The CDR3 is 21 residues long. V lost 4 bases and J 2 bases, leaving 33 bases between the germline ends. CDR3 residues: CASSLPNARGRISQTTYEQYF. The CDR3 DNA reads as TGTGCCAGCAGCCTTCCTAACGCCCGGGGACGGATCAGTCAAACAACCTACGAGCAGTACTTC.

In this sample, this clonotype turned up a few times. The genes are TRBV13 and TRBJ1-5; D is unclear. This CDR3 has 16 residues. With 5 bases removed from V and 5 bases from J, the gap between germline ends came to 19 bases. Per the germline V gene, CDR1 is PRHDT and CDR2 is FYEKMQ (reference sequence). The DNA for the CDR3 is TGTGCCAGCAGCCCCCCTCGGCCGAATGGCTATCAGCCCCAGCATTTT. Its protein is CASSPPRPNGYQPQHF.

In its sample, this clonotype was seen many times. The chain carries TRBV27 and TRBJ1-2; maybe TRBD1 (6 bases). The V and J ends lost 6 bases and 7 bases respectively, with 15 bases between them. The CDR3 has 13 amino acids. Germline lookup yields CDR1 MNHEY and CDR2 SMNVEV (reference sequence). The CDR3 protein is CASSPIGGGGYTF. As DNA, the CDR3 is TGTGCCAGCAGCCCAATAGGGGGAGGTGGCTACACCTTC.

This clonotype was counted at least ten times. The chain combines TRBV12-3 or TRBV12-4 with TRBJ1-5; weak D call: TRBD1 (6 bases). V was pared by 5 bases and J by 5 bases, with 13 bases between. The CDR3 totals 14 residues. The CDR3 spells CASSPQGTHQPQHF. CDR3 sequence (DNA): TGTGCCAGCAGTCCACAGGGCACCCATCAGCCCCAGCATTTT.

Remarks on this clonotype: This CDR3 fails to terminate in the conserved phenylalanine or tryptophan, so it likely reflects a read error. The V gene is TRBV12-3 or TRBV12-4, the J gene TRBJ1-5; 7 bases fit TRBD1. Trimming at V came to 5 bases and at J to 2 bases, leaving 6 bases not matched to a gene. The CDR3 totals 15 residues. In DNA form, the CDR3 reads TGTGCCAGCAGTATTACAGGGGAGGGCAATCAGCCCCAGCATGTG. It yields the protein CASSITGEGNQPQHV.

V usage is TRBV28 and J usage is TRBJ1-2, with no clear D. Germline V CDR1 and CDR2: MDHEN, SYDVKM. This CDR3 has 12 residues. V lost 4 bases, J lost 3 bases, and 6 bases lay in between. The CDR3 DNA reads as TGTGCCAGCAGTTACTCAGACTATGGCTACACCTTC. Translation: CASSYSDYGYTF.

This clonotype was detected only a few times. The V call is TRBV5-5, the J call TRBJ2-6; D remains ambiguous. The germline CDR1 and CDR2 sequences are SGHKS and YYEKEE (reference sequence). V was cut by 2 bases and J by 0 bases, with 6 bases left in between. This CDR3 region has 15 residues. In nucleotides, the CDR3 is TGTGCCAGCAGCTTTACAGTCTCTGGGGCCAACGTCCTGACTTTC. This codes for CASSFTVSGANVLTF.

The chain couples TRBV20-1 to TRBJ1-2; D gene ambiguous. V was shortened by 2 bases and J by 3 bases, with 7 bases between the two germline ends. The CDR3 loop spans 12 amino acids. Germline CDR1 reads DFQATT; CDR2 reads SNEGSKA (reference sequence). CDR3 sequence (DNA): TGCAGTGCTAGAACTGACCACTATGGCTACACCTTC. Translated: CSARTDHYGYTF.

The chain carries TRBV12-3 or TRBV12-4 and TRBJ1-1; maybe TRBD1 (5 bases). Trimming removed 6 bases from V and 4 bases from J, with 12 bases in between. The CDR3 covers 13 residues. The CDR3 protein is CASREGIGTEAFF. CDR3 DNA: TGTGCCAGCAGGGAGGGGATTGGCACTGAAGCTTTCTTT.

This clonotype was seen a few times. The V gene is TRBV4-2, the J gene TRBJ2-7; 10 bases map to TRBD2. This CDR3 has 15 amino acids. Losses at the gene ends were 0 bases for V and 1 base for J; bases not matched to a gene: 0. CDR1 and CDR2 from the germline V gene are LGHNA and YNFKEQ. The CDR3 DNA follows: TGTGCCAGCAGCCAAGAGACTAGCGGGTCCTACGAGCAGTACTTC. It yields the protein CASSQETSGSYEQYF.

The chain employs TRBV29-1 and TRBJ2-7; 11 bases agree with TRBD1. The V and J ends lost 2 bases and 3 bases, in that order; junction bases with no gene match: 6. This CDR3 region has 15 residues. CDR1 and CDR2 (germline): SQVTM, ANQGSEA. In nucleotides, the CDR3 is TGCAGCGTTGAAAGGTCTGGGACAGGGGGCTACGAGCAGTACTTC. Its protein product is CSVERSGTGGYEQYF.

This chain uses TRBV6-1 with TRBJ1-1; 7 positions match TRBD1. This CDR3 contains 15 residues. With V trimmed by 6 bases and J by 0 bases, 7 bases remained unmatched. The germline gives CDR1 MNHNS, CDR2 SASEGT. CDR3 protein: CASRETGAVNTEAFF. In nucleotides, the CDR3 is TGTGCCAGCAGGGAAACAGGGGCGGTGAACACTGAAGCTTTCTTT.

This clonotype has a count of ten or more. This chain uses TRBV9 with TRBJ1-1, with D unresolved. Trimming stripped 4 bases from V and 1 base from J, with 14 bases between. CDR1 SGDLS and CDR2 YYNGEE come from the germline V gene. CDR3 length: 15 amino acids. CDR3 loop: CASSSSGGQNTEAFF. The CDR3, as DNA: TGTGCCAGCAGCTCCTCAGGAGGGCAGAACACTGAAGCTTTCTTT.

The rearrangement uses TRBV20-1 and TRBJ2-5; the match to TRBD2 covers 7 bases. Per germline, CDR1 DFQATT and CDR2 SNEGSKA (reference sequence). The ends lost 4 bases at V and 4 bases at J; junction bases unmatched: 12. This CDR3 comprises 15 residues. The CDR3 region is CSATSGDSPGETQYF. The CDR3, as DNA: TGCAGTGCTACTAGCGGAGACTCACCGGGAGAGACCCAGTACTTC.

Ten or more counts support this clonotype. V gene TRBV14 combines with J gene TRBJ1-1; 10 bases line up with TRBD1. Germline-derived CDR1 and CDR2 are SGHDN and FVKESK. This CDR3 has 17 residues. Trimming cost V 2 bases and J 0 bases; bases outside gene matches: 6. The CDR3 region has the DNA TGTGCCAGCAGCCAATGGGGGACAGGGGTTGTGAACACTGAAGCTTTCTTT. It is translated as CASSQWGTGVVNTEAFF.

This clonotype was detected only a few times. The chain joins TRBV28 to TRBJ1-2; no definite D call. V was shortened by 1 base and J by 7 bases, with 16 bases between the two germline ends. The CDR3 consists of 15 residues. Germline CDR1 and CDR2: MDHEN and SYDVKM. CDR3 region: CASSLSVAGFSGYTF. For the CDR3, the DNA is TGTGCCAGCAGTTTATCCGTGGCGGGGTTTAGTGGCTACACCTTC.

This clonotype has a handful of counts. A clone one base away is much larger, so this may be a read error. V usage is TRBV27 and J usage is TRBJ2-5; possibly TRBD1 for D (6 bases). The CDR3 loop spans 16 amino acids. CDR1 and CDR2 from the germline V gene are MNHEY and SMNVEV (reference sequence). The chain's CDR3 is CTSTLLTGRQLETQYF. CDR3 DNA sequence: TGTACCAGCACCCTTTTGACAGGACGTCAATTAGAGACCCAGTACTTC.

This clonotype was seen many times. The genes are TRBV6-4 and TRBJ1-1; D not resolved. This CDR3 spans 14 amino acids. V was clipped by 0 bases and J by 1 base, with 6 bases between them. Germline V CDR1 and CDR2: MRHNA, SNTAGT. The CDR3 nucleotides are TGTGCCAGCAGTGACTCCGCGGAGAACACTGAAGCTTTCTTT. It encodes CASSDSAENTEAFF.

This clonotype was recorded many times. The chain recombines TRBV10-2 with TRBJ2-2; 7 bases fit TRBD2. This CDR3 spans 16 amino acids. V lost 3 bases to trimming and J lost 4 bases; unmatched junction nucleotides: 8. Germline V CDR1 and CDR2: WSHSY, SAAADI. The CDR3 nucleotides are TGCGCCAGCAGTGAAGGGGTGTGGGGGGGCACCGGGGAGCTGTTTTTT. Protein: CASSEGVWGGTGELFF.